This T cell receptor (beta chain) was identified in a study of T cell responses to AZD1222 COVID-19 vaccine. Study in general: Both about-4-week and about-12-week second-dose recipients were combined. General observations from the study: It was only a handful of AZD1222 recipients who were seropositive at baseline. Elevations in Spike-specific TCR breadth and depth followed administration of two AZD1222 doses.

Note on this clone: The antigen is unknown.

Sequenced by immunoSEQ multiplex PCR; TCRdb stores in-frame clones only, minus some. The sample records roughly 110,000 clones, about four fifths being singletons. Germline CDR1 reads SGDLS; CDR2 reads YYNGEE. The CDR3 extends over 13 amino acids. The germline V and J ends were trimmed by 1 base and 6 bases, with 11 bases remaining between them. V and J are TRBV9 and TRBJ2-7; no definite D call. Here the sequenced sample was peripheral blood, taken on day 0 of AZD1222 vaccination. This sequence originates from an adult in good health. The DNA for the CDR3 is TGTGCCAGCAGCGTATTAGTTAGTGGCGAGCAGTACTTC. Translation gives CASSVLVSGEQYF.